Shown below are 23 T cell receptor beta chains from a single sample sequenced in a study of T cells in Graves' hyperthyroidism and ophthalmopathy. RNA transcripts gave rise to amplified TCR beta CDR3 regions. RT-PCR in the first round (using the HTBI primer set) targeted the TCR CDR3. TCRdb passed the multiplex PCR reads through MiXCR, listing each CDR3 protein once. Among roughly 400,000 distinct CDR3 sequences, more than 13% were seen once, and the ten largest hold around 30%. The sample taken for sequencing was blood. Every receptor here comes from a man between 50 and 59 years old with Graves' ophthalmopathy.

This clonotype was observed a handful of times. V gene TRBV18 combines with J gene TRBJ2-5, with D possibly being TRBD1 (6 bases). Trimming cost V 2 bases and J 1 base, with 11 bases left between them. There are 15 residues in the CDR3. Germline assignment: CDR1 KGHSH and CDR2 LQKENI. The CDR3, as DNA: TGTGCCAGCTCACCATTTTGGGGGCCCCAAGAGACCCAGTACTTC. It is translated as CASSPFWGPQETQYF.

This clonotype was seen ten or more times. The chain has TRBV24-1 and TRBJ2-5; no definite D call. The germline V and J ends were trimmed by 3 bases and 2 bases, with 12 bases remaining between them. The CDR3 sequence is 15 residues long. The V gene's germline CDR1 is KGHDR and CDR2 SFDVKD. CDR3 bases: TGTGCCACCAGTGATCCACAGAAGGTACAAGAGACCCAGTACTTC. Translating gives CATSDPQKVQETQYF.

This clonotype was found many times. V gene TRBV30 combines with J gene TRBJ1-1; D remains unclear. The CDR3 totals 11 residues. Trimming shortened V by 0 bases and J by 9 bases, and 8 bases separated the two germline ends. Germline lookup yields CDR1 GTSNPN and CDR2 SVGIG (reference sequence). CDR3 in DNA: TGTGCCTGGAGTGTGTGGCTTAAAGCTTTCTTT. It yields the protein CAWSVWLKAFF. The whole variable domain, remainder taken from reference TRBV30 and TRBJ1-1, is SQTIHQWPATLVQPVGSPLSLECTVEGTSNPNLYWYRQAAGRGLQLLFYSVGIGQISSEVPQNLSASRPQDRQFILSSKKLLLSDSGFYLCAWSVWLKAFFGQGTRLTVV.

The J gene is TRBJ2-6, the V gene TRBV2; unclear D gene. CDR1 is SNHLY and CDR2 is FYNNEI in the germline V gene. The ends were cut back, 7 bases at V and 0 bases at J, with 7 bases in the middle. CDR3 length: 14 residues. The DNA of the CDR3 is TGTGCCAGCACCTCCCGCTCTGGGGCCAACGTCCTGACTTTC. Residues: CASTSRSGANVLTF. Based on the CDR3 plus reference TRBV2 and TRBJ2-6, the full variable domain is EPEVTQTPSHQVTQMGQEVILRCVPISNHLYFYWYRQILGQKVEFLVSFYNNEISEKSEIFDDQFSVERPDGSNFTLKIRSTKLEDSAMYFCASTSRSGANVLTFGAGSRLTVL.

This clonotype has just a few counts. The chain employs TRBV3-1 and TRBJ2-5, with TRBD2 matching 10 bases. V dropped 5 bases and J dropped 13; count of bases not matched to a gene: 19. CDR3 length: 16 residues. Germline CDR1 and CDR2: LGHDT and YNNKEL (reference sequence). CDR3: CASSEGTSAGPGGRYF. Written as DNA, the CDR3 is TGTGCCAGCAGCGAGGGGACTAGCGCGGGGCCGGGGGGTCGGTACTTC.

This clonotype has at least ten counts. This chain links TRBV18 with TRBJ2-5; tentatively, D is TRBD2 (5 bases). The germline V and J ends were trimmed by 3 bases and 9 bases, with 20 bases remaining between them. This CDR3 region has 15 residues. CDR1 is KGHSH and CDR2 is LQKENI in the germline V gene. The CDR3 DNA reads TGTGCCAGCTCACCGTTAAGCGGACGGGTCGAGGCCCAGTACTTC. Translation gives CASSPLSGRVEAQYF.

This clonotype was seen ten or more times. The chain links TRBV12-3 or TRBV12-4 to TRBJ1-1; TRBD1 agrees at 7 bases. The CDR3 has 13 residues. After removal of 8 bases from V and 1 base from J, the junction contained 4 bases not matched to a gene. CDR3 loop: CASAGQWNTEAFF. CDR3 bases: TGTGCCAGCGCGGGACAGTGGAACACTGAAGCTTTCTTT.

This clonotype was detected ten times or more. The gene calls are TRBV11-2 and TRBJ2-5; D is ambiguous. The CDR3 loop spans 15 amino acids. From germline, CDR1 is SGHAT and CDR2 FQNNGV. V was shortened by 3 bases and J by 0 bases, with 11 bases between the two germline ends. The chain's CDR3 is CASSLTERYQETQYF. The CDR3 DNA follows: TGTGCCAGCAGCTTGACTGAAAGGTACCAAGAGACCCAGTACTTC.

The DNA of the CDR3 is TGCGCCAGCAGCTTGGATCGGGGAGAAGAGACCCAGTACTTC. Residues: CASSLDRGEETQYF. V and J are TRBV5-1 and TRBJ2-5, with a weak D call TRBD2 (5 bases). The ends were cut back, 0 bases at V and 3 bases at J, with 9 bases in the middle. The V gene's germline CDR1 is SGHRS and CDR2 YFSETQ. The CDR3 sequence is 14 residues long.

This clonotype was seen more than once but under ten times. This chain links TRBV7-8 with TRBJ2-4, with TRBD2 identical over 14 bases. V lost 3 bases to trimming and J lost 2 bases; unmatched junction nucleotides: 9. The germline CDR1 and CDR2 sequences are SGHVS and FQNEAQ. This CDR3 contains 19 residues. The CDR3 DNA reads TGTGCCAGCAGCTTGGCCCCGGGACTAGCGGGAGTGACCAAAAACATTCAGTACTTC. Protein: CASSLAPGLAGVTKNIQYF.

There are a few counts of this clonotype. This sequence joins TRBV3-1 and TRBJ1-3; D might be TRBD1 (5 bases). Trimming took off 5 bases at V and 4 bases at J, with 15 bases between the two ends. Germline V gives CDR1 LGHDT, CDR2 YNNKEL (reference sequence). The CDR3 runs 15 residues. This CDR3 reads CASSFFQGTGNTIYF. The CDR3 nucleotides read TGTGCCAGCAGCTTCTTCCAGGGTACCGGAAACACCATATATTTT. Supplemented by reference TRBV3-1 and TRBJ1-3, the full variable domain reads DTAVSQTPKYLVTQMGNDKSIKCEQNLGHDTMYWYKQDSKKFLKIMFSYNNKELIINETVPNRFSPKSPDKAHLNLHINSLELGDSAVYFCASSFFQGTGNTIYFGEGSWLTVV.

This clonotype was seen ten or more times. CDR3 sequence (DNA): TGTGCCAGCAGCTACATTGAGGGAGAGGAGCAGTTCTTC. Translated: CASSYIEGEEQFF. The V gene is TRBV3-1, the J gene TRBJ2-1; possible D gene TRBD2, 5 bases. The ends were cut back, 5 bases at V and 10 bases at J, with 15 bases in the middle. The CDR3 consists of 13 residues. Per the germline V gene, CDR1 is LGHDT and CDR2 is YNNKEL (reference sequence).

This clonotype has a count of ten or more. CDR3 DNA sequence: TGCAGTGCTAAAAAGGAGATCTACAATGAGCAGTTCTTC. Amino acids: CSAKKEIYNEQFF. The V gene is TRBV20-1, the J gene TRBJ2-1; no clear D gene. The CDR3 consists of 13 residues. V lost 4 bases and J lost 3, with 10 bases in between. Germline values: CDR1 DFQATT, CDR2 SNEGSKA (reference sequence).

The V gene is TRBV9, the J gene TRBJ1-1; D is undetermined. This CDR3 is 14 amino acids long. Per germline, CDR1 SGDLS and CDR2 YYNGEE. V lost 0 bases, J lost 0 bases, and 6 bases lay in between. In DNA form, the CDR3 reads TGTGCCAGCAGCGTAGACGATATGAACACTGAAGCTTTCTTT. This gives the protein CASSVDDMNTEAFF.

This sequence joins TRBV5-5 and TRBJ2-7, with a possible D match to TRBD2 (6 bases). Trimming shortened V by 5 bases and J by 1 base, and 19 bases separated the two germline ends. This CDR3 has 16 amino acids. CDR1 and CDR2 (germline): SGHKS, YYEKEE (reference sequence). The CDR3 DNA follows: TGTGCCAGCAGAAAGACGTCAGGGCGGGGTTCCTACGAGCAGTACTTC. It yields the protein CASRKTSGRGSYEQYF.

This clonotype was counted many times. The J gene is TRBJ2-1, the V gene TRBV20-1, with 11 positions matching TRBD2. With V trimmed by 6 bases and J by 6 bases, 13 bases remained unmatched. The CDR3 has 16 amino acids. Germline lookup yields CDR1 DFQATT and CDR2 SNEGSKA (reference sequence). CDR3 protein: CSADAIETSGTNEQFF. The CDR3 DNA follows: TGCAGTGCCGATGCGATTGAGACTAGCGGGACCAATGAGCAGTTCTTC.

The chain uses TRBV5-4 and TRBJ2-1; 7 bases agree with TRBD2. Germline values: CDR1 SGHNT, CDR2 YYREEE (reference sequence). V lost 0 bases, J lost 4 bases, and 7 bases stayed unmatched. The CDR3 is 16 residues long. The CDR3 region is CASSLAGLAEYNEQFF. In nucleotides, the CDR3 is TGTGCCAGCAGCTTGGCGGGCCTAGCGGAATACAATGAGCAGTTCTTC.

This clonotype was counted only a few times. The rearrangement links TRBV25-1 to TRBJ2-5; 9 bases match TRBD1. CDR3 length: 16 amino acids. The V gene end was trimmed by 4 bases and the J gene end by 5 bases; junction bases not matched to a gene: 11. The germline V gene encodes CDR1 MGHDK and CDR2 SYGVNS. CDR3 sequence reads: CASSGPGQGFAETQYF. The CDR3 DNA reads as TGTGCCAGCAGTGGTCCGGGACAGGGCTTCGCGGAGACCCAGTACTTC.

This chain uses TRBV6-1 with TRBJ1-2; the D is unclear. Deletions cut 8 bases from V and 0 bases from J, with 16 bases between. Germline V gene data show CDR1 as MNHNS and CDR2 as SASEGT. The CDR3 spans 15 residues. The CDR3 nucleotides are TGTGCCAGCTTCCGCACGGAGATCACTAACTATGGCTACACCTTC. It is translated as CASFRTEITNYGYTF.

This clonotype was seen ten or more times. The chain recombines TRBV30 with TRBJ2-3; D gene ambiguous. Germline-derived CDR1 and CDR2 are GTSNPN and SVGIG (reference sequence). The CDR3 is made up of 12 amino acids. The germline V and J ends were trimmed by 6 bases and 0 bases, with 7 bases remaining between them. The CDR3 loop reads CACLTSTDTQYF. CDR3 sequence (DNA): TGTGCCTGCCTCACTAGCACAGATACGCAGTATTTT.

This clonotype was counted at least ten times. This chain links TRBV9 with TRBJ2-5; a weak D match, TRBD2 (6 bases). The length of the CDR3 is 14 residues. Trimming shortened V by 3 bases and J by 2 bases, and 11 bases separated the two germline ends. In germline, CDR1 is SGDLS, CDR2 YYNGEE. The CDR3 spells CASSGRGGQETQYF. The CDR3 bases are TGTGCCAGCAGCGGACGTGGAGGGCAAGAGACCCAGTACTTC. Filled out from reference TRBV9 and TRBJ2-5, the complete variable domain reads DSGVTQTPKHLITATGQRVTLRCSPRSGDLSVYWYQQSLDQGLQFLIQYYNGEERAKGNILERFSAQQFPDLHSELNLSSLELGDSALYFCASSGRGGQETQYFGPGTRLLVL.

This clonotype was seen many times. This chain joins TRBV5-1 and TRBJ2-1; tentative D call: TRBD2 (6 bases). V dropped 2 bases and J dropped 5 bases, with 14 bases sitting between them. The germline V gene has CDR1 SGHRS and CDR2 YFSETQ. The CDR3 sequence is 15 residues long. The CDR3 sequence: CASSFGGTTNNEQFF. Here the CDR3 DNA reads TGCGCCAGCAGCTTCGGCGGGACCACGAACAATGAGCAGTTCTTC.

This clonotype was counted between two and nine times. V is TRBV19 and J is TRBJ2-7; D possibly corresponds to TRBD2 (5 bases). The germline V and J ends were trimmed by 0 bases and 3 bases, with 15 bases remaining between them. CDR3 size: 16 residues. The germline V gene encodes CDR1 LNHDA and CDR2 SQIVND (reference sequence). The CDR3 DNA sequence: TGTGCCAGTAGTATAGATCGGCTAGCAGGAGACTACGAGCAGTACTTC. It encodes CASSIDRLAGDYEQYF.